The rows below give T cell receptor beta chains drawn from one sample of a study of blood T cell repertoires in COVID-19. Some clones are missing from TCRdb's copy, which holds only in-frame ones; the method was immunoSEQ multiplex PCR. In the table there are about 80,000 clones, around 80% of which are singletons. What was sequenced was peripheral blood. The source of these receptors is a woman in her sixties or seventies with acute or convalescent COVID-19. The CDR3 runs from the conserved cysteine through the conserved F or W. A D gene is named only where the DNA matches it firmly. The size field is filled for only some rows; it gives once, few, many or a size class.

v_call: TRBV24-1; j_call: TRBJ2-2; d_call: TRBD1; clone_size: .; cdr3_nt: TGTGCCACCAGTCCAGGGGGCGGGGAGCTGTTTTTT; cdr3_aa: CATSPGGGELFF
v_call: TRBV5-1; j_call: TRBJ2-1; d_call: .; clone_size: .; cdr3_nt: TGCGCCAGCAGCTTGGAGGGGCCTGCTTCCAATGAGCAGTTCTTC; cdr3_aa: CASSLEGPASNEQFF
v_call: TRBV4-2; j_call: TRBJ1-1; d_call: .; clone_size: .; cdr3_nt: TGTGCCAGCAGCCATGGGGGGACTGAAGCTTTCTTT; cdr3_aa: CASSHGGTEAFF
v_call: TRBV6-6; j_call: TRBJ2-2; d_call: .; clone_size: .; cdr3_nt: TGTGCCAGCACCTACGGGTTAAGCACCGGGGAGCTGTTTTTT; cdr3_aa: CASTYGLSTGELFF
v_call: TRBV3-1/TRBV3-2; j_call: TRBJ1-4; d_call: TRBD1; clone_size: .; cdr3_nt: TGTGCCAGCAGCCAAGCTCCCCCCGGGACAGGGAACGAAAAACTGTTTTTT; cdr3_aa: CASSQAPPGTGNEKLFF
v_call: TRBV3-1/TRBV3-2; j_call: TRBJ2-1; d_call: .; clone_size: .; cdr3_nt: TGTGCCAGCAGTCGGACTATCAATGAGCAGTTCTTC; cdr3_aa: CASSRTINEQFF
v_call: TRBV5-4; j_call: TRBJ2-7; d_call: .; clone_size: .; cdr3_nt: TGTGCCAGCAGCTTGGAACAGGGGCTAGCGGGCTCCTACGAGCAGTACTTC; cdr3_aa: CASSLEQGLAGSYEQYF
v_call: TRBV7-9; j_call: TRBJ1-1; d_call: .; clone_size: .; cdr3_nt: TGTGCCAGCAGCTTAGATGGTGGCAGAATGAACACTGAAGCTTTCTTT; cdr3_aa: CASSLDGGRMNTEAFF
v_call: TRBV3-1/TRBV3-2; j_call: TRBJ2-1; d_call: TRBD2; clone_size: .; cdr3_nt: TGTGCCAGCAGCTCTTGGGGCGGGGAGGGCCGTCTGGGCCTCCTACGCAATGAGCAGTTCTTC; cdr3_aa: CASSSWGGEGRLGLLRNEQFF
v_call: TRBV7-3; j_call: TRBJ2-1; d_call: TRBD2; clone_size: .; cdr3_nt: TGTGCCAGCAGCGCGACACCGTTCCCAGCGGGAGTACACAATGAGCAGTTCTTC; cdr3_aa: CASSATPFPAGVHNEQFF
v_call: TRBV5-1; j_call: TRBJ1-5; d_call: .; clone_size: .; cdr3_nt: TGCGCCAGCAGCCCCGGCTCGGCGGGCAATCAGCCCCAGCATTTT; cdr3_aa: CASSPGSAGNQPQHF
v_call: TRBV6-2/TRBV6-3; j_call: TRBJ1-1; d_call: .; clone_size: .; cdr3_nt: TGTGCCAGCAGTGGAAATGGGGGGTACAACACTGAAGCTTTCTTT; cdr3_aa: CASSGNGGYNTEAFF
v_call: TRBV11-1; j_call: TRBJ1-2; d_call: TRBD1; clone_size: .; cdr3_nt: TGTGCCAGCAGCCCGACAGGGGGACACTATGGCTACACCTTC; cdr3_aa: CASSPTGGHYGYTF
v_call: TRBV2; j_call: TRBJ1-5; d_call: TRBD1; clone_size: .; cdr3_nt: TGTGCCAGCAGGCCTAGACAGGGGAGCAATCAGCCCCAGCATTTT; cdr3_aa: CASRPRQGSNQPQHF
v_call: TRBV9; j_call: TRBJ1-1; d_call: .; clone_size: .; cdr3_nt: TGTGCCAGCAGCGCACAGGGGAACACTGAAGCTTTCTTT; cdr3_aa: CASSAQGNTEAFF
v_call: TRBV19; j_call: TRBJ1-4; d_call: .; clone_size: .; cdr3_nt: TGTGCCAGTAGTATTTCGGCAGGGCCATCGATGGCAACTAATGAAAAACTGTTTTTT; cdr3_aa: CASSISAGPSMATNEKLFF
v_call: TRBV7-3; j_call: TRBJ2-2; d_call: .; clone_size: .; cdr3_nt: TGTGCCAGCAGCCATTTCGGCACCGGGGAGCTGTTTTTT; cdr3_aa: CASSHFGTGELFF
v_call: TRBV14; j_call: TRBJ2-1; d_call: .; clone_size: .; cdr3_nt: TGTGCCAGCAGCCAAGATCTAGGTTACAATGAGCAGTTCTTC; cdr3_aa: CASSQDLGYNEQFF
v_call: TRBV7-9; j_call: TRBJ1-2; d_call: .; clone_size: .; cdr3_nt: TGTGCCAGCAGCTTAGCCCCCCTTGGACATTCCGATGGCTACACCTTC; cdr3_aa: CASSLAPLGHSDGYTF
v_call: TRBV28; j_call: TRBJ1-3; d_call: .; clone_size: .; cdr3_nt: TGTGCCAGCATCTTTGCTAATATGCCTGGAAACACCATATATTTT; cdr3_aa: CASIFANMPGNTIYF
v_call: TRBV3-1/TRBV3-2; j_call: TRBJ2-2; d_call: TRBD2; clone_size: .; cdr3_nt: TGTGCCAGCAGCCCCGGACTAGCGGAGAACACCGGGGAGCTGTTTTTT; cdr3_aa: CASSPGLAENTGELFF
v_call: TRBV5-1; j_call: TRBJ1-2; d_call: .; clone_size: .; cdr3_nt: TGCGCCAGCAGCTTGGTCGCGGGAAGTAACTATGGCTACACCTTC; cdr3_aa: CASSLVAGSNYGYTF
v_call: TRBV30; j_call: TRBJ2-1; d_call: TRBD2; clone_size: .; cdr3_nt: TGTGCCTGGAGGGCCGGGACTAGCGGGACGAACCCCTACAATGAGCAGTTCTTC; cdr3_aa: CAWRAGTSGTNPYNEQFF
v_call: TRBV5-1; j_call: TRBJ2-7; d_call: TRBD1; clone_size: few; cdr3_nt: TGCGCCAGCAGCGTGACAGGGAGAGGCGAGCAGTACTTC; cdr3_aa: CASSVTGRGEQYF
v_call: TRBV11-2; j_call: TRBJ1-2; d_call: TRBD1; clone_size: once; cdr3_nt: TGTGCCAGCAGCTTAGGACAGGGAGCTTATGGCTACACCTTC; cdr3_aa: CASSLGQGAYGYTF
v_call: TRBV5-1; j_call: TRBJ2-1; d_call: TRBD1; clone_size: .; cdr3_nt: TGCGCCAGCAGCTTGTTTCAGGGGGCCAGTGAGCAGTTCTTC; cdr3_aa: CASSLFQGASEQFF
v_call: TRBV5-1; j_call: TRBJ1-6; d_call: TRBD1; clone_size: .; cdr3_nt: TGCGCCAGCAGCTTAGGGGGCGCCTATAATTCACCCCTCCACTTT; cdr3_aa: CASSLGGAYNSPLHF
v_call: TRBV5-1; j_call: TRBJ2-1; d_call: TRBD1; clone_size: few; cdr3_nt: TGCGCCAGCAGCTTATTTTCGGGACAGGGCTTCGATGAGCAGTTCTTC; cdr3_aa: CASSLFSGQGFDEQFF
v_call: TRBV20-1; j_call: TRBJ1-1; d_call: .; clone_size: .; cdr3_nt: TGCAGTGCTAGTTCGGGTTTTGAACAGAACACTGAAGCTTTCTTT; cdr3_aa: CSASSGFEQNTEAFF
v_call: TRBV7-3; j_call: TRBJ2-1; d_call: TRBD2; clone_size: .; cdr3_nt: TGTGCCAGCAGCCAACAGCGGGAGTGGAGTGAGCAGTTCTTC; cdr3_aa: CASSQQREWSEQFF
v_call: TRBV10-1; j_call: TRBJ2-3; d_call: .; clone_size: .; cdr3_nt: TGCGCCAGCAGCGCGACGGCGGGCTCCCAAGATACGCAGTATTTT; cdr3_aa: CASSATAGSQDTQYF
v_call: TRBV15; j_call: TRBJ1-5; d_call: .; clone_size: few; cdr3_nt: TGTGCCACCAGCAGAGATACCCTTAGAGGACAGCCCCAGCATTTT; cdr3_aa: CATSRDTLRGQPQHF
v_call: TRBV6-5; j_call: TRBJ1-6; d_call: .; clone_size: .; cdr3_nt: TGTGCCAGCAGTAGCTTTGCGGGGGGCTCACCCCTCCACTTT; cdr3_aa: CASSSFAGGSPLHF
v_call: TRBV19; j_call: TRBJ2-7; d_call: TRBD1; clone_size: few; cdr3_nt: TGTGCCAGTAGTATTCCGGGACAGGGCGTCGAGCAGTACTTC; cdr3_aa: CASSIPGQGVEQYF
v_call: TRBV9; j_call: TRBJ2-3; d_call: TRBD2; clone_size: .; cdr3_nt: TGTGCCAGCAGCGTCTCCTTCTCACTAGCGGGACGGTCAGATACGCAGTATTTT; cdr3_aa: CASSVSFSLAGRSDTQYF
v_call: TRBV9; j_call: TRBJ2-5; d_call: TRBD1; clone_size: .; cdr3_nt: TGTGCCAGCAGCGTAGTACCCTCGGGACAGGGGGCTGAGACCCAGTACTTC; cdr3_aa: CASSVVPSGQGAETQYF
v_call: TRBV27; j_call: TRBJ2-7; d_call: TRBD2; clone_size: .; cdr3_nt: TGTGCCAGCAGTTCGCGGGAGGGCCTCGAGCAGTACTTC; cdr3_aa: CASSSREGLEQYF
v_call: TRBV5-4; j_call: TRBJ2-1; d_call: TRBD1; clone_size: .; cdr3_nt: TGTGCCAGCAGCTTGCAGACAGGGGACTACAATGAGCAGTTCTTC; cdr3_aa: CASSLQTGDYNEQFF
v_call: TRBV3-1/TRBV3-2; j_call: TRBJ2-7; d_call: .; clone_size: .; cdr3_nt: TGTGCCAGCAGCCAAACCCTAGGACAGCTCTACGAGCAGTACTTC; cdr3_aa: CASSQTLGQLYEQYF
v_call: TRBV19; j_call: TRBJ2-2; d_call: .; clone_size: few; cdr3_nt: TGTGCCAGTACGACGGGGACCCAGGGGACCGGGGAGCTGTTTTTT; cdr3_aa: CASTTGTQGTGELFF
v_call: TRBV10-1; j_call: TRBJ2-5; d_call: .; clone_size: .; cdr3_nt: TGCGCCAGCAGTGAGAAGTTAGGGGGAGAAGAGACCCAGTACTTC; cdr3_aa: CASSEKLGGEETQYF
v_call: TRBV10-3; j_call: TRBJ1-5; d_call: .; clone_size: once; cdr3_nt: TGTGCCATCAGTGAGTCCAGCGATCAGCCCCAGCATTTT; cdr3_aa: CAISESSDQPQHF
v_call: TRBV18; j_call: TRBJ1-2; d_call: TRBD1; clone_size: .; cdr3_nt: TGTGCCAGCTCACCATCACAGGGGTCCCGGGGCTATGGCTACACCTTC; cdr3_aa: CASSPSQGSRGYGYTF
v_call: TRBV5-1; j_call: TRBJ2-7; d_call: .; clone_size: once; cdr3_nt: TGCGCCAGCAGACCGGCGGACAAAAGCTCCTACGAGCAGTACTTC; cdr3_aa: CASRPADKSSYEQYF
v_call: TRBV6-1; j_call: TRBJ2-5; d_call: .; clone_size: .; cdr3_nt: TGTGCCAGCAGTGAAACCCCGAACCTCGGGACCCAGTACTTC; cdr3_aa: CASSETPNLGTQYF
v_call: TRBV12-5; j_call: TRBJ2-2; d_call: .; clone_size: .; cdr3_nt: TGTGCTAGTGGTTCAATCCGGGGGAACGGGAACACCGGGGAGCTGTTTTTT; cdr3_aa: CASGSIRGNGNTGELFF
v_call: TRBV3-1/TRBV3-2; j_call: TRBJ1-5; d_call: .; clone_size: .; cdr3_nt: TGTGCCAGCAGCTCGCAGGGGTCGGGCAATCAGCCCCAGCATTTT; cdr3_aa: CASSSQGSGNQPQHF
v_call: TRBV9; j_call: TRBJ2-3; d_call: TRBD2; clone_size: .; cdr3_nt: TGTGCCAGCAGCGCTCTAGCGGGAGGAGGCACAGATACGCAGTATTTT; cdr3_aa: CASSALAGGGTDTQYF
v_call: TRBV6-5; j_call: TRBJ1-1; d_call: .; clone_size: .; cdr3_nt: TGTGCCAGCAGCCCGTTAGTTGAAGCTTTCTTT; cdr3_aa: CASSPLVEAFF
v_call: TRBV6-6; j_call: TRBJ2-1; d_call: .; clone_size: few; cdr3_nt: TGTGCCAGCAGTTACTCTGGCCATGAGCAGTTCTTC; cdr3_aa: CASSYSGHEQFF
v_call: TRBV5-8; j_call: TRBJ1-3; d_call: .; clone_size: .; cdr3_nt: TGTGCCAGCAGCTTATCGGGGAGGATGGGAAACACCATATATTTT; cdr3_aa: CASSLSGRMGNTIYF
v_call: TRBV5-1; j_call: TRBJ2-7; d_call: TRBD2; clone_size: .; cdr3_nt: TGCGCCAGCAGCTTGGATCTGAGCGGGGCCCCTCGGGAGCAGTACTTC; cdr3_aa: CASSLDLSGAPREQYF
v_call: TRBV2; j_call: TRBJ2-2; d_call: TRBD2; clone_size: few; cdr3_nt: TGTGCCAGCAAAAAGCGGGAGTGGGACACCGGGGAGCTGTTTTTT; cdr3_aa: CASKKREWDTGELFF
v_call: TRBV9; j_call: TRBJ2-1; d_call: TRBD2; clone_size: .; cdr3_nt: TGTGCCAGCAGCGTAGAGGCTAGCGGGAGTTTCCGCAATGAGCAGTTCTTC; cdr3_aa: CASSVEASGSFRNEQFF
v_call: TRBV6-5; j_call: TRBJ2-5; d_call: .; clone_size: .; cdr3_nt: TGTGCCAGCAGTCAGGGGAGGGTCCAAGAGACCCAGTACTTC; cdr3_aa: CASSQGRVQETQYF